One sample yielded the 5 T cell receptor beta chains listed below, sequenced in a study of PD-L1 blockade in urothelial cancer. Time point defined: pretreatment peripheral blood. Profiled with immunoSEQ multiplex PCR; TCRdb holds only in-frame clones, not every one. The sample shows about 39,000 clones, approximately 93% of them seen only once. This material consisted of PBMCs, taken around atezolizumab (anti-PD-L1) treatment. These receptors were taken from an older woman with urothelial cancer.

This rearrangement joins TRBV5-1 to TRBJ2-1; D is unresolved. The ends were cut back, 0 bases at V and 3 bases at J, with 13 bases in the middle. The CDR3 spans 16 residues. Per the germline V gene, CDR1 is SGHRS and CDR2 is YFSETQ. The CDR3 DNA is TGCGCCAGCAGCTTGGTCGCCTCTAGAAACTACAATGAGCAGTTCTTC. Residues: CASSLVASRNYNEQFF. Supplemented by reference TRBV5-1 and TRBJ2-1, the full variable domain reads KAGVTQTPRYLIKTRGQQVTLSCSPISGHRSVSWYQQTPGQGLQFLFEYFSETQRNKGNFPGRFSGRQFSNSRSEMNVSTLELGDSALYLCASSLVASRNYNEQFFGPGTRLTVL.

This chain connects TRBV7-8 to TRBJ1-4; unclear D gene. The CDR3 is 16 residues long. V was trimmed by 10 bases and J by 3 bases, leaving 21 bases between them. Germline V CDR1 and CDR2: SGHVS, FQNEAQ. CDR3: CAKLKSRSTSNEKLFF. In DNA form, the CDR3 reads TGTGCCAAGCTTAAATCCAGGTCCACCTCTAATGAAAAACTGTTTTTT.

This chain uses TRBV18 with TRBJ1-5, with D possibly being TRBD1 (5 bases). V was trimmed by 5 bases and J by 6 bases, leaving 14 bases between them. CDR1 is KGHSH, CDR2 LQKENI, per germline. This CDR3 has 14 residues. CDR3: CASSGGYGSQPQHF. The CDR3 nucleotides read TGTGCCAGCTCAGGGGGGTACGGTAGTCAGCCCCAGCATTTT.

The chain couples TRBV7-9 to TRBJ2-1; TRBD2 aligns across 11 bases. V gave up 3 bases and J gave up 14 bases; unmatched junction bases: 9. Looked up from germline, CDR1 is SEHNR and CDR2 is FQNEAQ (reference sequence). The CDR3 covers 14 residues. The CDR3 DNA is TGTGCCAGCAGCTTGCCGGGACTAGCGGAGTTCAAGTTCTTC. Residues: CASSLPGLAEFKFF.

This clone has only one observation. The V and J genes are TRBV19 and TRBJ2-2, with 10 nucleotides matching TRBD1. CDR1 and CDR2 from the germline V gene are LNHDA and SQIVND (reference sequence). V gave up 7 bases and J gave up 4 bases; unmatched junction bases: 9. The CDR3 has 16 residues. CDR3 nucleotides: TGTGCCAGTACCCACGACAGGGGGCGGGTCACCGGGGAGCTGTTTTTT. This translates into CASTHDRGRVTGELFF.